These T cell receptor beta chains were read from a single sample in a study of blood T cell repertoires in COVID-19. Here immunoSEQ multiplex PCR was the method, and the copy in TCRdb shows in-frame clones only, minus some. The sample holds about 190,000 clones, 75% to 90% seen once. Material: peripheral blood. The receptors derive from a man in his 60s with acute or convalescent COVID-19. CDR3s include the opening cysteine and the closing phenylalanine or tryptophan. Fields, in order: clone size, J gene, CDR3 length, V gene, D gene, CDR3 protein, CDR3 DNA. The D gene is left open where the match is weak. Rows give clone size only sometimes, using once, few, many, or a class for an expanded clone.

.,TRBJ1-5,14,TRBV30,.,CAWTPGGSNQPQHF,TGTGCCTGGACACCCGGGGGTAGCAATCAGCCCCAGCATTTT
.,TRBJ1-6,15,TRBV19,TRBD1,CASSIRTGSNSPLHF,TGTGCCAGTAGTATACGGACAGGGAGTAATTCACCCCTCCACTTT
.,TRBJ1-6,15,TRBV5-5,.,CASSSWTVRNSPLHF,TGTGCCAGCAGCTCCTGGACAGTAAGAAATTCACCCCTCCACTTT
once,TRBJ1-1,13,TRBV2,.,CASSRGGLTEAFF,TGTGCCAGCAGTCGAGGAGGCTTGACTGAAGCTTTCTTT
.,TRBJ2-7,15,TRBV6-5,TRBD1,CASSWTGQGAYEQYF,TGTGCCAGCAGCTGGACGGGACAGGGGGCTTACGAGCAGTACTTC
few,TRBJ2-5,15,TRBV6-5,TRBD2,CASSTSGGARETQYF,TGTGCCAGCAGTACGAGCGGGGGGGCCCGCGAGACCCAGTACTTC
.,TRBJ1-2,13,TRBV7-9,TRBD1,CASSLQGIGARTF,TGTGCCAGCAGCCTACAGGGGATAGGGGCTCGGACCTTC
.,TRBJ1-4,14,TRBV30,TRBD1,CAWGQGAGGEKLFF,TGTGCCTGGGGACAGGGGGCTGGAGGGGAAAAACTGTTTTTT
.,TRBJ2-1,15,TRBV21-1,.,CASALAGGPGNEQFF,TGTGCCAGCGCACTAGCGGGAGGGCCCGGCAATGAGCAGTTCTTC
.,TRBJ1-2,15,TRBV9,TRBD1,CASSVGHGTGHGYTF,TGTGCCAGCAGCGTAGGCCACGGGACAGGGCATGGCTACACCTTC
.,TRBJ2-3,14,TRBV6-2/TRBV6-3,TRBD2,CASRPSGGPDTQYF,TGTGCCAGCAGACCTAGCGGGGGCCCTGATACGCAGTATTTT
.,TRBJ2-5,15,TRBV6-2/TRBV6-3,.,CASSFDTTAQETQYF,TGTGCCAGCAGTTTTGATACGACAGCACAAGAGACCCAGTACTTC
.,TRBJ2-1,18,TRBV3-1/TRBV3-2,TRBD2,CASSQVSGKRLWYNEQFF,TGTGCCAGCAGCCAAGTTAGCGGGAAACGTTTATGGTACAATGAGCAGTTCTTC
.,TRBJ2-7,14,TRBV11-2,.,CASSLGGGTYEQYF,TGTGCCAGCAGCTTAGGGGGCGGGACGTACGAGCAGTACTTC
.,TRBJ2-7,17,TRBV27,TRBD1,CASQILSGQGASYEQYF,TGTGCCAGCCAAATCCTCAGTGGACAGGGGGCCTCCTACGAGCAGTACTTC
once,TRBJ2-2,16,TRBV5-8,TRBD1,CASSATSGGLAGELFF,TGTGCCAGCAGCGCGACCTCAGGGGGCCTGGCCGGGGAGCTGTTTTTT
.,TRBJ2-3,13,TRBV7-6,TRBD2,CASSPGGTDTQYF,TGTGCCAGCAGCCCCGGGGGGACAGATACGCAGTATTTT
once,TRBJ2-7,14,TRBV30,.,CAWSRDWPGNEQYF,TGTGCCTGGAGTCGGGACTGGCCAGGCAACGAGCAGTACTTC
.,TRBJ1-1,14,TRBV6-5,TRBD1,CASTSGQESTEAFF,TGTGCCAGCACCTCGGGACAGGAGTCCACTGAAGCTTTCTTT
.,TRBJ1-3,15,TRBV9,.,CASSVSGSSGNTIYF,TGTGCCAGCAGCGTTTCTGGGAGCTCTGGAAACACCATATATTTT
.,TRBJ1-1,13,TRBV6-5,TRBD1,CASSWDRVTEAFF,TGTGCCAGCAGTTGGGACAGGGTGACTGAAGCTTTCTTT
.,TRBJ2-7,14,TRBV4-3,.,CASRRDSLAYEQYF,TGCGCCAGCCGGCGGGACAGCTTAGCCTACGAGCAGTACTTC
.,TRBJ1-1,13,TRBV6-5,.,CASGRNINTEAFF,TGTGCCAGCGGGAGGAACATAAACACTGAAGCTTTCTTT
.,TRBJ1-1,13,TRBV10-1,.,CASSEAGNTEAFF,TGCGCCAGCAGTGAGGCAGGGAACACTGAAGCTTTCTTT
once,TRBJ2-7,12,TRBV6-6,.,CASRSGSYEQYF,TGTGCCAGCAGGTCAGGGTCCTACGAGCAGTACTTC
.,TRBJ2-1,15,TRBV5-6,.,CASSLLTRRGNEQFF,TGTGCCAGCAGCTTGTTGACTAGGAGAGGCAATGAGCAGTTCTTC
.,TRBJ2-7,13,TRBV6-6,TRBD1,CASRGQGPGEQYF,TGTGCCAGCAGAGGACAGGGGCCGGGGGAGCAGTACTTC
.,TRBJ1-5,15,TRBV6-5,.,CASRMMTDSNQPQHF,TGTGCCAGCAGGATGATGACAGATAGCAATCAGCCCCAGCATTTT
.,TRBJ1-1,13,TRBV11-2,.,CASSLVVDTEAFF,TGTGCCAGCAGCCTCGTTGTAGACACTGAAGCTTTCTTT
.,TRBJ2-5,14,TRBV14,TRBD2,CASSQAGGEETQYF,TGTGCCAGCAGCCAAGCGGGAGGGGAAGAGACCCAGTACTTC
.,TRBJ1-6,16,TRBV5-3,TRBD1,CARSIDRDRANSPLHF,TGTGCCAGAAGCATTGACCGGGACAGGGCCAATTCACCCCTCCACTTT
.,TRBJ2-3,11,TRBV12-5,.,CASYLTDTQYF,TGTGCTAGCTACCTCACAGATACGCAGTATTTT
.,TRBJ1-2,16,TRBV4-2,.,CASSQEEGRGSWGYTF,TGTGCCAGCAGCCAAGAGGAGGGCCGTGGCAGTTGGGGCTACACCTTC